This TCR beta chain was identified in a study of identical twins. The table lists this clonotype with many counts. Its antigen remains unidentified. Germline lookup yields CDR1 LGHDT and CDR2 YNNKEL (reference sequence). V shed 1 base and J 7 bases; nucleotides not matched to a gene: 4. CDR3 length: 15 amino acids. MiXCR was run by TCRdb on the 5' RACE reads, yielding one entry per CDR3 protein. Of 300,000 to 400,000 distinct CDR3 sequences in the sample, roughly 9% are singletons; the top ten hold roughly 8.7%. Study-level findings and limits: The more abundant beta clonotypes in cord blood had fewer insertions, and memory repertoires did not show this. There was an excess of low generation probability in the out-of-frame alpha sequences that twins shared. Models predicted less out-of-frame TCR alpha sharing in monozygotic twins than was found.

Healthy Caucasians made up all donors. This sequence joins TRBV3-1 and TRBJ1-6; 7 bases agree with TRBD1. Material for sequencing was naive T cells sorted from blood. The receptor was isolated from a woman in her 50s in good health. The CDR3 DNA follows: TGTGCCAGCAGCCAAGTCGACAGGGTCAATTCACCCCTCCACTTT. Its protein is CASSQVDRVNSPLHF.